This entry lists 22 T cell receptor beta chains sequenced from one sample in a study of control samples from healthy donors and cancer patients. Only in-frame clones appear in the TCRdb table, and some are missing; sequencing was by immunoSEQ multiplex PCR. In the table there are around 81,000 clones, over 90% of which are singletons. What was sequenced was blood. These receptors originate from a woman aged 25 to 39 in good health.

The chain joins TRBV2 to TRBJ2-2; possibly TRBD1 or TRBD2 for D (5 bases each). V gave up 6 bases and J gave up 2 bases, with 13 bases separating them. The CDR3 loop spans 15 amino acids. Germline V gene data show CDR1 as SNHLY and CDR2 as FYNNEI. DNA for the CDR3: TGTGCCAGCAGCGCCGGGACGGACAACACCGGGGAGCTGTTTTTT. It yields the protein CASSAGTDNTGELFF.

The rearrangement uses TRBV15 and TRBJ2-1; D gene uncertain. Trimming pared 1 base from V and 0 bases from J, leaving 10 bases between. This CDR3 is built from 16 residues. Germline V gene sequence: CDR1 LNHNV, CDR2 YYDKDF (reference sequence). CDR3 sequence reads: CATSRGVLSSYNEQFF. CDR3 bases: TGTGCCACCAGCAGAGGGGTTCTGAGCTCCTACAATGAGCAGTTCTTC.

This chain joins TRBV5-1 and TRBJ2-2; 9 nucleotides agree with TRBD1. V lost 0 bases and J lost 7; bases outside the gene matches: 10. The germline V gene encodes CDR1 SGHRS and CDR2 YFSETQ. This CDR3 is 17 amino acids long. The CDR3 protein is CASSLVWDRDHGGELFF. The DNA of the CDR3 is TGCGCCAGCAGCTTGGTATGGGACAGGGATCATGGCGGGGAGCTGTTTTTT.

This chain links TRBV3-1 (or the pseudogene TRBV3-2) with TRBJ1-4, with D possibly TRBD1 on 5 matching bases. CDR1 and CDR2 from the germline V gene are LGHDT and YNNKEL (reference sequence). The CDR3 is 13 amino acids. V was cut by 4 bases and J by 14 bases, with 17 bases left in between. CDR3 loop: CASSPSRDSLLFF. The CDR3 DNA is TGTGCCAGCAGCCCTTCCAGGGACTCCCTCCTGTTTTTT.

CDR3 sequence (DNA): TGTGCCAGCAGCTTAGGACAGACAAAACAGCCCCAGCATTTT. Its protein is CASSLGQTKQPQHF. The chain combines TRBV7-8 with TRBJ1-5; perhaps TRBD1 as D (5 bases). The germline gives CDR1 SGHVS, CDR2 FQNEAQ. V lost 1 base, J lost 7 bases, and 11 bases lay in between. The CDR3 is made up of 14 amino acids.

This clone was counted once. The chain is built from TRBV2 and TRBJ1-4; weak D call: TRBD1 (6 bases). Per germline, CDR1 SNHLY and CDR2 FYNNEI. The CDR3 has 19 residues. V lost 3 bases and J 0 bases, leaving 20 bases between the germline ends. CDR3 coding DNA: TGTGCCAGCAGTGATCCAGGGACAACAAAAGGGTCAACTAATGAAAAACTGTTTTTT. The encoded protein is CASSDPGTTKGSTNEKLFF. Together with reference TRBV2 and TRBJ1-4, the CDR3 gives the full variable domain: EPEVTQTPSHQVTQMGQEVILRCVPISNHLYFYWYRQILGQKVEFLVSFYNNEISEKSEIFDDQFSVERPDGSNFTLKIRSTKLEDSAMYFCASSDPGTTKGSTNEKLFFGSGTQLSVL.

The chain couples TRBV14 to TRBJ2-2; no definite D call. The V and J ends lost 0 bases and 1 base respectively, with 9 bases between them. Germline lookup yields CDR1 SGHDN and CDR2 FVKESK. This CDR3 has 16 residues. The CDR3 region has the DNA TGTGCCAGCAGCCAAGATAGCAGGTGGAACACCGGGGAGCTGTTTTTT. Its protein is CASSQDSRWNTGELFF.

The rearrangement uses TRBV28 and TRBJ2-3, with TRBD2 identical over 9 bases. The junction had 6 bases not matched to a gene; V was cut back by 8 bases and J by 3 bases. Germline CDR1 and CDR2: MDHEN and SYDVKM. This CDR3 has 14 amino acids. The CDR3 region has the DNA TGTGCCAGCTCTAGCGGGGCCATGACAGATACGCAGTATTTT. Protein product: CASSSGAMTDTQYF.

The chain is built from TRBV6-5 and TRBJ1-2; possible D gene TRBD1, 6 bases. The CDR3 runs 13 residues. Trimming cost V 6 bases and J 4 bases, with 12 bases left between them. CDR1 is MNHEY and CDR2 is SVGAGI in the germline V gene. CDR3 bases: TGTGCCAGCAGCCGGGACACACTCTATGGCTACACCTTC. Encoded protein: CASSRDTLYGYTF.

The chain combines TRBV10-1 with TRBJ1-2, with D unresolved. CDR1 and CDR2 from the germline V gene are WNHNN and SYGVQD (reference sequence). The CDR3 extends over 13 amino acids. The V and J ends lost 6 bases and 8 bases respectively, with 16 bases between them. The CDR3 sequence is CASSPQPDRGYTF. CDR3 bases: TGCGCCAGCAGCCCCCAACCGGATAGGGGCTACACCTTC.

V is TRBV27 and J is TRBJ2-4; perhaps TRBD1 as D (6 bases). The CDR3 is made up of 14 amino acids. V was pared by 5 bases and J by 9 bases, with 17 bases between. The germline V gene encodes CDR1 MNHEY and CDR2 SMNVEV (reference sequence). The CDR3, as DNA: TGTGCCAGCAGTCCCGTGAGACAGGCGGGCATTCAGTACTTC. It yields the protein CASSPVRQAGIQYF.

The CDR3 spells CASSEGLGEQYF. The CDR3 bases are TGTGCCAGCTCCGAGGGTCTGGGCGAGCAGTACTTC. The rearrangement uses TRBV18 and TRBJ2-7, with D possibly matching TRBD2 (5 bases). Trimming took 6 bases from V and 6 from J, leaving 12 bases between them. Germline V CDR1 and CDR2: KGHSH, LQKENI. The CDR3 covers 12 residues.

This sequence joins TRBV6-4 and TRBJ2-3; D tentatively fits TRBD1 or TRBD2 (6 bases each). Germline V gives CDR1 MRHNA, CDR2 SNTAGT. V lost 0 bases, J lost 1 base, and 8 bases lay in between. This CDR3 spans 15 amino acids. The DNA for the CDR3 is TGTGCCAGCAGTGACTCCGGGGGCGGCACAGATACGCAGTATTTT. Translation: CASSDSGGGTDTQYF.

The chain is built from TRBV5-1 and TRBJ2-2; D remains ambiguous. Germline values: CDR1 SGHRS, CDR2 YFSETQ. The germline V and J ends were trimmed by 3 bases and 2 bases, with 5 bases remaining between them. This CDR3 spans 13 amino acids. The CDR3 DNA sequence: TGCGCCAGCAGCTCGCAAAACACCGGGGAGCTGTTTTTT. This translates into CASSSQNTGELFF.

V and J are TRBV11-3 and TRBJ2-7, with 12 bases identical to TRBD2. The CDR3 is made up of 14 amino acids. V shed 4 bases, J shed 4 bases, and the junction held 2 bases outside the gene matches. In germline, CDR1 is SGHNT, CDR2 YENEEA. CDR3 amino acids: CASSSSGRAYEQYF. In nucleotides, the CDR3 is TGTGCCAGCAGCTCTAGCGGGAGGGCTTACGAGCAGTACTTC. Using reference TRBV11-3 and TRBJ2-7 for the parts outside the CDR3, the full variable domain is EAGVVQSPRYKIIEKKQPVAFWCNPISGHNTLYWYLQNLGQGPELLIRYENEEAVDDSQLPKDRFSAERLKGVDSTLKIQPAELGDSAVYLCASSSSGRAYEQYFGPGTRLTVT.

The V gene is TRBV9, the J gene TRBJ1-6; D not certain. The V gene lost 0 bases and the J gene lost 9 bases, with 7 bases spanning the gap. Germline values: CDR1 SGDLS, CDR2 YYNGEE. This CDR3 is 13 amino acids long. CDR3 nucleotide sequence: TGTGCCAGCAGCGTAGTGGGGAGTTCACCCCTCCACTTT. This sequence encodes CASSVVGSSPLHF.

The CDR3 DNA sequence: TGTGCCAGCAGCCAAGCGATCTGGGAAAGGGGCACCGGGGAGCTGTTTTTT. Translating it yields CASSQAIWERGTGELFF. The chain couples TRBV3-1 (or the pseudogene TRBV3-2) to TRBJ2-2; weak D call: TRBD1 (5 bases). The V end lost 1 base, the J end lost 4 bases, and 16 bases lay between the germline ends. Germline V CDR1 and CDR2: LGHDT, YNNKEL (reference sequence). The CDR3 loop spans 17 amino acids.

CDR3 sequence reads: CASSILSGGNNEQFF. CDR3 nucleotide sequence: TGTGCCAGTAGTATATTGAGCGGGGGGAACAATGAGCAGTTCTTC. The gene calls are TRBV19 and TRBJ2-1; 9 bases agree with TRBD2. The CDR3 loop spans 15 amino acids. The trim removed 2 bases at V and 5 bases at J, leaving 4 bases unmatched. The germline gives CDR1 LNHDA, CDR2 SQIVND (reference sequence).

The DNA for the CDR3 is TGTGCCAGCAGTTTATTCTCAGCGGGGGGCCTGACAGATACGCAGTATTTT. Translating gives CASSLFSAGGLTDTQYF. The chain has TRBV27 and TRBJ2-3, with 9 bases fitting TRBD2. The germline V gene has CDR1 MNHEY and CDR2 SMNVEV (reference sequence). This CDR3 has 17 amino acids. Trimming took 1 base from V and 3 from J; bases not matched to a gene: 8.

V gene TRBV3-1 (or the pseudogene TRBV3-2) combines with J gene TRBJ2-7, with 9 bases matching TRBD2. After removal of 3 bases from V and 2 bases from J, the junction contained 5 bases not matched to a gene. The CDR3 is 15 amino acids. Germline values: CDR1 LGHDT, CDR2 YNNKEL (reference sequence). CDR3 residues: CASSQRLAGTYEQYF. The CDR3 DNA reads TGTGCCAGCAGCCAGAGGCTAGCGGGAACCTACGAGCAGTACTTC.

The J gene is TRBJ1-1, the V gene TRBV9; 7 bases fit TRBD1. The ends lost 4 bases at V and 1 base at J; junction bases unmatched: 4. The germline gives CDR1 SGDLS, CDR2 YYNGEE. CDR3 length equals 14 residues. As DNA, the CDR3 is TGTGCCAGCAGCCCCAGGGGGTCGAACACTGAAGCTTTCTTT. It is translated as CASSPRGSNTEAFF.

The rearrangement joins TRBV9 to TRBJ1-3; TRBD1 is a possible D gene (5 bases). Germline CDR1 SGDLS, CDR2 YYNGEE. The V end was cut by 4 bases, the J end by 2 bases, with 16 bases between. There are 16 residues in the CDR3. DNA of the CDR3: TGTGCCAGCAGCCCAGAGGTGGGGCCCCCTGGAAACACCATATATTTT. It translates to CASSPEVGPPGNTIYF.